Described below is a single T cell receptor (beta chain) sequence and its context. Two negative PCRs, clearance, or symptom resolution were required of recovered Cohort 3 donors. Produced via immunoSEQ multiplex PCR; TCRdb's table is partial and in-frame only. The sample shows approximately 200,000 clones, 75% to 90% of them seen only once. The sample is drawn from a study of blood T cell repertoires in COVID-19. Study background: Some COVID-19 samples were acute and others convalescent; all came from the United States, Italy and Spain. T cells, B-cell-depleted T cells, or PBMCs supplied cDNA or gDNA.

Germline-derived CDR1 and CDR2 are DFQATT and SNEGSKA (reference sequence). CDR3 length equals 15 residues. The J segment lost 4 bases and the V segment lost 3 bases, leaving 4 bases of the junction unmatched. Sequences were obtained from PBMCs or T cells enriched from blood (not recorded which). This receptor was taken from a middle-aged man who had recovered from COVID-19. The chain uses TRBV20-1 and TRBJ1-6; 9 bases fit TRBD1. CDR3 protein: CSASSGQGYNSPLHF. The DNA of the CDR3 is TGCAGTGCTAGTTCGGGACAGGGATATAATTCACCCCTCCACTTT.